Presented here are 25 T cell receptor beta chains from one specimen sequenced in a study of beta chain features in type 1 diabetes. Sequencing targeted expressed TCRB transcripts, as all isolated RNA had been reverse transcribed. Generated by immunoSEQ multiplex PCR, the TCRdb table keeps only in-frame clones and is missing some. This table has just over 450,000 clones, about 29% appearing once. Sequenced: naive CD4+ T cells from blood. The origin of the receptors is a man younger than 30 in good health.

The chain is built from TRBV7-2 and TRBJ2-3; D is unclear. Trimming cost V 1 base and J 2 bases, with 10 bases left between them. Germline-derived CDR1 and CDR2 are SGHTA and FQGNSA. This CDR3 is 15 amino acids long. The CDR3, as DNA: TGTGCCAGCAGCTTAGAGCCCCGCCACACAGATACGCAGTATTTT. This gives the protein CASSLEPRHTDTQYF.

The rearrangement links TRBV23-1 to TRBJ1-5; D call uncertain. TRBV23-1 belongs to the ORF category, with a function that is uncertain. The CDR3 contains 14 residues. V was trimmed by 1 base and J by 4 bases, leaving 8 bases between them. CDR3 bases: TGCGCCAGCAGTCAATTACCAAAGAATCAGCCCCAGCATTTT. Translated: CASSQLPKNQPQHF.

The chain is built from TRBV4-1 and TRBJ1-4; tentative D call: TRBD1 (5 bases). Germline CDR1 MGHRA, CDR2 YSYEKL. The CDR3 has 15 residues. V was trimmed by 8 bases and J by 7 bases, leaving 20 bases between them. CDR3 protein: CASRTGYQGGEKLFF. The CDR3 DNA sequence: TGCGCCAGCCGAACGGGGTATCAGGGCGGTGAAAAACTGTTTTTT.

This sequence joins TRBV30 and TRBJ2-1; D possibly corresponds to TRBD2 (5 bases). Trimming took off 3 bases at V and 6 bases at J, with 15 bases between the two ends. The CDR3 extends over 14 amino acids. The germline V gene has CDR1 GTSNPN and CDR2 SVGIG (reference sequence). This chain's CDR3 is CAWRKSGRFNEQFF. CDR3 bases: TGTGCCTGGAGAAAAAGTGGGAGATTCAATGAGCAGTTCTTC.

The V call is TRBV6-6, the J call TRBJ2-1, with D unclear. V gave up 2 bases and J gave up 6 bases, with 2 bases separating them. This CDR3 comprises 11 residues. Germline lookup yields CDR1 MNHNY and CDR2 SVGAGI (reference sequence). The CDR3 DNA reads as TGTGCCAGCAGTTACAGCAATGAGCAGTTCTTC. The encoded protein is CASSYSNEQFF.

J is TRBJ2-3 and V is TRBV11-1; possibly TRBD2 for D (6 bases). CDR3 size: 15 residues. Between the trimmed V and J ends, which lost 7 bases and 0 bases, there was a span of 14 bases. Germline-derived CDR1 and CDR2 are SGHAT and FQDESV (reference sequence). The CDR3 DNA sequence: TGTGCCAGCACCCTTCGGGGGACTAGCACAGATACGCAGTATTTT. This encodes CASTLRGTSTDTQYF.

As DNA, the CDR3 is TGTGCCAGCAGCGTCGGACAGGGATTGAGAGAGACCCAGTACTTC. The encoded protein is CASSVGQGLRETQYF. The chain couples TRBV7-2 to TRBJ2-5; 8 bases are shared with TRBD1. Looked up from germline, CDR1 is SGHTA and CDR2 is FQGNSA. This CDR3 has 15 amino acids. J was trimmed by 4 bases and V by 5 bases; bases with no gene match: 9.

The chain recombines TRBV7-2 with TRBJ2-1; TRBD2 matches 12 bases. V shed 5 bases and J 7 bases; nucleotides not matched to a gene: 3. The germline gives CDR1 SGHTA, CDR2 FQGNSA. This CDR3 is built from 14 residues. This CDR3 reads CASSRLAGANEQFF. Written as DNA, the CDR3 is TGTGCCAGCAGCCGACTAGCGGGAGCGAATGAGCAGTTCTTC.

The chain is built from TRBV27 and TRBJ2-6, with 7 bases fitting TRBD1. From germline, CDR1 is MNHEY and CDR2 SMNVEV (reference sequence). The J segment lost 0 bases and the V segment lost 4 bases, leaving 9 bases of the junction unmatched. The CDR3 has 18 amino acids. CDR3 residues: CASSSGQSFHSGANVLTF. The CDR3 DNA reads TGTGCCAGCAGTTCGGGACAGAGCTTTCACTCTGGGGCCAACGTCCTGACTTTC.

The chain is built from TRBV28 and TRBJ2-3; D is possibly TRBD1 (6 bases). The CDR3 runs 14 residues. Between the trimmed V and J ends, which lost 6 bases and 1 base, there was a span of 11 bases. Germline assignment: CDR1 MDHEN and CDR2 SYDVKM. CDR3 sequence (DNA): TGTGCCAGCAGGACCGGACAGCGCACAGATACGCAGTATTTT. The encoded protein is CASRTGQRTDTQYF.

The chain uses TRBV30 and TRBJ2-7, with a weak D call TRBD2 (6 bases). This CDR3 is built from 14 residues. V lost 0 bases and J lost 3, with 12 bases in between. The germline V gene has CDR1 GTSNPN and CDR2 SVGIG (reference sequence). For the CDR3, the DNA is TGTGCCTGGAGTGTCAGGAGGGACCTCTACGAGCAGTACTTC. Protein product: CAWSVRRDLYEQYF.

This clone was counted only a few times. The chain recombines TRBV4-3 with TRBJ2-7; D not certain. The CDR3 sequence is 14 residues long. Trimming removed 3 bases from V and 0 bases from J, with 9 bases in between. Germline lookup yields CDR1 LGHNA and CDR2 YSLEER. As DNA, the CDR3 is TGCGCCAGCAGCCAGACCCTGAGCTCCTACGAGCAGTACTTC. It yields the protein CASSQTLSSYEQYF.

The chain links TRBV30 to TRBJ2-2; 8 bases align to TRBD2. J was trimmed by 4 bases and V by 4 bases; bases with no gene match: 5. CDR3 length: 14 amino acids. From germline, CDR1 is GTSNPN and CDR2 SVGIG (reference sequence). CDR3 in DNA: TGTGCCTGGAACGTCGGGAGGGTCACCGGGGAGCTGTTTTTT. Amino acid sequence: CAWNVGRVTGELFF.

The CDR3 coding sequence is TGTGCCAGCATTAACGATTGGACCTACAATGAGCAGTTCTTC. Amino acid sequence: CASINDWTYNEQFF. The J gene is TRBJ2-1, the V gene TRBV2, with unresolved D. Germline V gene lookup returns CDR1 SNHLY and CDR2 FYNNEI. Trimming cost V 7 bases and J 2 bases, with 12 bases left between them. This CDR3 region has 14 residues.

This chain connects TRBV7-2 to TRBJ2-3; maybe TRBD2 (5 bases). Germline V CDR1 and CDR2: SGHTA, FQGNSA. The CDR3 runs 16 residues. The V gene lost 2 bases and the J gene lost 6 bases, with 18 bases spanning the gap. Here the CDR3 reads CASSLQTRAGADTQYF. CDR3 nucleotide sequence: TGTGCCAGCAGCTTACAAACTAGGGCAGGAGCTGATACGCAGTATTTT.

The chain has TRBV30 and TRBJ2-5; maybe TRBD2 (5 bases). This CDR3 contains 12 residues. Trimming removed 4 bases at V and 4 bases at J, with 10 bases between. Germline V gene data show CDR1 as GTSNPN and CDR2 as SVGIG (reference sequence). As DNA, the CDR3 is TGTGCCTGGACCACTCGGGGAGAGACCCAGTACTTC. This sequence encodes CAWTTRGETQYF. The variable domain in full, with the rest retrieved from reference TRBV30 and TRBJ2-5, is SQTIHQWPATLVQPVGSPLSLECTVEGTSNPNLYWYRQAAGRGLQLLFYSVGIGQISSEVPQNLSASRPQDRQFILSSKKLLLSDSGFYLCAWTTRGETQYFGPGTRLLVL.

The chain carries TRBV30 and TRBJ1-2; D not certain. V was trimmed by 3 bases and J by 8 bases, leaving 16 bases between them. The CDR3 is 13 residues long. From germline, CDR1 is GTSNPN and CDR2 SVGIG (reference sequence). CDR3 DNA: TGTGCCTGGAGCCCGACAACGATTATAGGCTACACCTTC. Translated, it gives CAWSPTTIIGYTF.

This chain links TRBV10-3 with TRBJ2-3; 14 bases are a match to TRBD2. There are 16 residues in the CDR3. The J segment lost 5 bases and the V segment lost 3 bases, leaving 4 bases of the junction unmatched. Germline V gene lookup returns CDR1 ENHRY and CDR2 SYGVKD. The CDR3 spells CAISDGLAGGKDTQYF. The CDR3 DNA sequence: TGTGCCATCAGTGATGGACTAGCGGGAGGAAAAGATACGCAGTATTTT.

The rearrangement uses TRBV29-1 and TRBJ1-1; a weak D match, TRBD1 (5 bases). This CDR3 spans 14 amino acids. Trimming stripped 6 bases from V and 1 base from J, with 15 bases between. The germline gives CDR1 SQVTM, CDR2 ANQGSEA. CDR3 in DNA: TGCAGCGTGGACTATCCGGGACGGAACACTGAAGCTTTCTTT. Translated: CSVDYPGRNTEAFF.

The chain couples TRBV7-2 to TRBJ2-5, with D unresolved. The ends were cut back, 4 bases at V and 5 bases at J, with 8 bases in the middle. The CDR3 is 12 amino acids. Germline V gene sequence: CDR1 SGHTA, CDR2 FQGNSA. CDR3 DNA sequence: TGTGCCAGCAGCTCATGGACGGAGACCCAGTACTTC. The encoded protein is CASSSWTETQYF.

The CDR3 sequence is CASSQLRRRNDRGDTQYF. CDR3 in DNA: TGTGCCAGCAGCCAGCTTAGACGAAGGAACGACAGGGGGGATACGCAGTATTTT. The chain joins TRBV7-9 to TRBJ2-3, with TRBD1 matching over 9 bases. Germline V gene sequence: CDR1 SEHNR, CDR2 FQNEAQ (reference sequence). This CDR3 comprises 18 residues. The V segment lost 5 bases and the J segment 6 bases; nucleotides outside the gene matches: 18.

This clone has more than one count but fewer than ten. V gene TRBV4-3 combines with J gene TRBJ2-3; no clear D gene. The CDR3 has 13 amino acids. V was shortened by 0 bases and J by 6 bases, with 7 bases between the two germline ends. Germline values: CDR1 LGHNA, CDR2 YSLEER. The CDR3 region is CASSQDVMDTQYF. In DNA, the CDR3 is TGCGCCAGCAGCCAAGATGTGATGGATACGCAGTATTTT.

The rearrangement uses TRBV7-9 and TRBJ1-2; no clear D. Germline loops: CDR1 SEHNR, CDR2 FQNEAQ (reference sequence). Trimming left V 1 base short and J 2 bases short, with 5 bases between. This CDR3 contains 13 residues. The CDR3 sequence: CASSLEENYGYTF. CDR3 coding DNA: TGTGCCAGCAGCTTAGAAGAAAACTATGGCTACACCTTC.

This clone has a handful of counts. The sample contains more than one DNA sequence encoding this CDR3. The V gene is TRBV30, the J gene TRBJ2-2, with 9 bases identical to TRBD2. V dropped 3 bases and J dropped 5; count of bases not matched to a gene: 1. CDR1 is GTSNPN and CDR2 is SVGIG in the germline V gene (reference sequence). The CDR3 covers 13 residues. CDR3 residues: CAWRTSGTGELFF. The DNA for the CDR3 is TGTGCCTGGAGGACTAGCGGTACCGGGGAGCTGTTTTTT.

The V call is TRBV30, the J call TRBJ1-2, with D tentatively TRBD1 (5 bases). The V end lost 2 bases, the J end lost 4 bases, and 17 bases lay between the germline ends. CDR1 and CDR2 from the germline V gene are GTSNPN and SVGIG (reference sequence). The CDR3 is made up of 15 amino acids. The chain's CDR3 is CAWSPPLRVPYGYTF. The CDR3 nucleotides are TGTGCCTGGAGTCCCCCCCTCAGGGTCCCCTATGGCTACACCTTC.